This entry describes one TCR beta chain. Antigen specificity is unknown. Germline V lookup: CDR1 SGHRS, CDR2 YFSETQ. Trimming shortened V by 3 bases and J by 5 bases, and 9 bases separated the two germline ends. The CDR3 is 12 residues long. The data originate from a study of blood T cells in healthy people across ages. Study observations and caveats: The diversity estimates, figures obtained from one million T cells, were considered underestimates.

Combining a sample-barcoded 5' primer with a J-beta primer mix, a second PCR ran for 7 to 11 cycles. TCRdb itself ran the 5' RACE reads through MiXCR, one entry per CDR3 protein. The sample has under 800,000 distinct CDR3 sequences; roughly two fifths are singletons. V usage is TRBV5-1 and J usage is TRBJ2-7; D not certain. This sequence originates from a woman aged 55 to 70 in good health. The sequenced sample was blood. This CDR3 is CASSSGQHEQYF. CDR3 DNA: TGCGCCAGCAGCTCTGGGCAGCACGAGCAGTACTTC.